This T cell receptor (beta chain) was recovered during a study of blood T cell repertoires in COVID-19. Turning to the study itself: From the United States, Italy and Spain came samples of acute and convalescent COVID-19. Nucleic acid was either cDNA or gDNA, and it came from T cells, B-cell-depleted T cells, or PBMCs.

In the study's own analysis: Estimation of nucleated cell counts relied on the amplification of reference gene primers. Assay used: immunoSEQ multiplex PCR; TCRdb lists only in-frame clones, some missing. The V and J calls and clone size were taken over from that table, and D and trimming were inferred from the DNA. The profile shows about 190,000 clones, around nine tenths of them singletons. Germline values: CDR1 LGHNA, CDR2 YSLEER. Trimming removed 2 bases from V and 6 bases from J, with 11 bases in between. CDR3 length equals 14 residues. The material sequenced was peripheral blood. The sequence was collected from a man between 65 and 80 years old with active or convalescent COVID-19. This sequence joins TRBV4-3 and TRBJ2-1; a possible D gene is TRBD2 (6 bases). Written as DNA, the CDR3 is TGCGCCAGCAGCCAAACTAGCCATCCCAATGAGCAGTTCTTC. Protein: CASSQTSHPNEQFF.